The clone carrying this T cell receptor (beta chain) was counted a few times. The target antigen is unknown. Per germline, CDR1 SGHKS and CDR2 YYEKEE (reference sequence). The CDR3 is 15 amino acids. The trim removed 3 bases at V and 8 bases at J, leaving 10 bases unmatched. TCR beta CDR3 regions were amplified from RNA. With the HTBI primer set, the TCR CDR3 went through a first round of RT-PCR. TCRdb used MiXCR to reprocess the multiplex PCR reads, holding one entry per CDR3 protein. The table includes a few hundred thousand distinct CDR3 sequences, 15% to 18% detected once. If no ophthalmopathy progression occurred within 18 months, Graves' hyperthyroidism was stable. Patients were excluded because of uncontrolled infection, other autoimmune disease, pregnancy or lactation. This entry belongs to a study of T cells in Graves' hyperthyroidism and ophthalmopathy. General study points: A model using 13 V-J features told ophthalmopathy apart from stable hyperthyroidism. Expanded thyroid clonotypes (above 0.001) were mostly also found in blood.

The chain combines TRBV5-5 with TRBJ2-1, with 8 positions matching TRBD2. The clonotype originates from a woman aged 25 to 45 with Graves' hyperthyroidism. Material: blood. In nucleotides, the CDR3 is TGTGCCAGCAGCTCTTGGGTAGCGGGAAGGGATGAGCAGTTCTTC. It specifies CASSSWVAGRDEQFF. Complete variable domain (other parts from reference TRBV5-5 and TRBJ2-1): DAGVTQSPTHLIKTRGQQVTLRCSPISGHKSVSWYQQVLGQGPQFIFQYYEKEERGRGNFPDRFSARQFPNYSSELNVNALLLGDSALYLCASSSWVAGRDEQFFGPGTRLTVL.